The T cell receptor (beta chain) under discussion was sequenced for a study of cytomegalovirus exposure and HLA in healthy donors. Study-wide results and limits: Certain sequence variants were highly shared and formed a cluster, and this cluster was likely a sequencing artifact. TCR beta chains numbering more than 150 were designated cytomegalovirus-associated.

For this clone: The antigen is undetermined.

CDR3 length: 15 amino acids. Trimming removed 0 bases from V and 7 bases from J, with 17 bases in between. CDR1 is SGHDT, CDR2 YYEEEE, per germline. 60 Vbeta and 13 Jbeta primers were used in PCR. In the original processing: Unique TCR beta chains numbered around 80 million in a later analysis, with roughly 11 million shared. The method was immunoSEQ multiplex PCR; TCRdb's version includes in-frame clones alone and lacks a portion of them. V and J calls and clone size come straight from that table; D and trimming were deduced from the DNA. The table lists some 89,000 clones, 70% to 80% of them singletons.

The sample comprised PBMCs. The chain recombines TRBV5-6 with TRBJ2-7, with D possibly TRBD2 on 5 matching bases. The sequence derives from a man between 60 and 75 years old in good health and CMV-seronegative. CDR3 nucleotides: TGTGCCAGCAGCTTGGAGACTACCGGTGTAGGTGAGCAGTACTTC. Amino acid sequence: CASSLETTGVGEQYF.